These 27 T cell receptor beta chains share one sample of origin, sequenced in a study of blood T cell repertoires in COVID-19. The method was immunoSEQ multiplex PCR; TCRdb's version includes in-frame clones alone and lacks a portion of them. The sample lists 90,000 to 120,000 clones; roughly 88% were seen once. Input material: peripheral blood. The receptors derive from a man aged 45-65 years with active or convalescent COVID-19.

J is TRBJ2-7 and V is TRBV27; TRBD1 aligns across 7 bases. The V gene's germline CDR1 is MNHEY and CDR2 SMNVEV (reference sequence). The CDR3 is 16 residues long. The ends lost 5 bases at V and 2 bases at J; junction bases unmatched: 12. The CDR3 nucleotides are TGTGCCAGCAGTCCGATGGCAGCCGGGACAGCCTACGAGCAGTACTTC. This translates into CASSPMAAGTAYEQYF.

The V call is TRBV10-2, the J call TRBJ2-7, with D possibly being TRBD1 (5 bases). The V and J ends lost 6 bases and 4 bases respectively, with 16 bases between them. The length of the CDR3 is 14 residues. The V gene's germline CDR1 is WSHSY and CDR2 SAAADI. The CDR3 region is CASSDSPALYEQYF. The CDR3 nucleotides are TGCGCCAGCAGCGACAGTCCCGCTCTTTACGAGCAGTACTTC.

The rearrangement joins TRBV24-1 to TRBJ1-5; D not certain. CDR1 and CDR2 from the germline V gene are KGHDR and SFDVKD. V shed 8 bases and J shed 4 bases, with 17 bases lying between them. CDR3 size: 15 residues. CDR3 nucleotide sequence: TGTGCCACCACCGCTCGCCGGGTGTCGAATCAGCCCCAGCATTTT. Translation: CATTARRVSNQPQHF.

This sequence joins TRBV9 and TRBJ2-5; no definite D call. V shed 0 bases and J shed 0 bases, with 9 bases lying between them. Looked up from germline, CDR1 is SGDLS and CDR2 is YYNGEE. This CDR3 is built from 15 residues. CDR3 bases: TGTGCCAGCAGCGTAGGGCCCTCGTACCAAGAGACCCAGTACTTC. This gives the protein CASSVGPSYQETQYF. The full variable domain, its missing parts supplied by reference TRBV9 and TRBJ2-5, is DSGVTQTPKHLITATGQRVTLRCSPRSGDLSVYWYQQSLDQGLQFLIQYYNGEERAKGNILERFSAQQFPDLHSELNLSSLELGDSALYFCASSVGPSYQETQYFGPGTRLLVL.

DNA for the CDR3: TGTGCCAGCAGTTTAGGACAGGGGATTGGCTACACCTTC. Its protein is CASSLGQGIGYTF. The V and J genes are TRBV28 and TRBJ1-2; TRBD1 matches at 9 bases. Germline CDR1 and CDR2: MDHEN and SYDVKM. CDR3 size: 13 residues. V lost 2 bases and J lost 7; bases outside the gene matches: 2.

V is TRBV6-5 and J is TRBJ2-1; 8 bases are a match to TRBD1. Per germline, CDR1 MNHEY and CDR2 SVGAGI. The V gene end was trimmed by 7 bases and the J gene end by 2 bases; junction bases not matched to a gene: 7. The CDR3 consists of 15 residues. CDR3: CASTPDRVAYNEQFF. CDR3 in DNA: TGTGCCAGCACCCCGGACAGGGTTGCCTACAATGAGCAGTTCTTC.

CDR3 protein: CASKGLAGNTDTQYF. The CDR3 DNA reads as TGTGCCAGCAAAGGACTAGCGGGAAATACAGATACGCAGTATTTT. This chain connects TRBV6-5 to TRBJ2-3, with TRBD2 identical over 12 bases. The CDR3 covers 15 residues. V dropped 7 bases and J dropped 3; count of bases not matched to a gene: 5. Germline V gene lookup returns CDR1 MNHEY and CDR2 SVGAGI.

The chain carries TRBV7-8 and TRBJ1-5, with TRBD1 as a possible D gene (6 bases). The CDR3 contains 15 residues. The germline V gene encodes CDR1 SGHVS and CDR2 FQNEAQ. V lost 3 bases and J lost 3, with 12 bases in between. CDR3 nucleotide sequence: TGTGCCAGCAGCTTGGCGGGGGGCTACAATCAGCCCCAGCATTTT. Translating it yields CASSLAGGYNQPQHF.

The rearrangement links TRBV7-2 to TRBJ2-5; no clear D gene. The germline V and J ends were trimmed by 1 base and 1 base, with 7 bases remaining between them. The germline V gene encodes CDR1 SGHTA and CDR2 FQGNSA. The CDR3 runs 14 residues. The CDR3 sequence: CASSLGRIQETQYF. The CDR3, as DNA: TGTGCCAGCAGCTTAGGCAGGATCCAAGAGACCCAGTACTTC.

V and J are TRBV21-1 and TRBJ1-3; TRBD1, the table's D call, was not compared with the DNA. TRBV21-1 is a pseudogene locus. The CDR3 covers 14 residues. The CDR3 is CASSKGDRGDTIYF. CDR3 DNA: TGTGCCAGCAGCAAAGGAGACAGGGGAGACACCATATATTTT.

This sequence joins TRBV7-8 and TRBJ1-4; TRBD1 matches 9 bases. The CDR3 totals 16 residues. CDR1 is SGHVS, CDR2 FQNEAQ, per germline. The V segment lost 5 bases and the J segment 7 bases; nucleotides outside the gene matches: 11. Here the CDR3 reads CASSSQQGAMSEKLFF. The CDR3, as DNA: TGTGCCAGCAGCAGCCAACAGGGGGCGATGAGTGAAAAACTGTTTTTT.

This clone was picked up a small number of times. The chain links TRBV30 to TRBJ1-3; no reliable D call. V shed 2 bases and J shed 0 bases, with 11 bases lying between them. This CDR3 has 15 amino acids. Per germline, CDR1 GTSNPN and CDR2 SVGIG (reference sequence). The CDR3 nucleotides read TGTGCCTGGAGTAGGTTGGGAGCCTCTGGAAACACCATATATTTT. Translating gives CAWSRLGASGNTIYF.

The genes are TRBV6-2 or TRBV6-3 and TRBJ2-2, with D perhaps TRBD2 (6 bases). Looked up from germline, CDR1 is MNHEY and CDR2 is SVGEGT. The CDR3 is 16 residues long. V lost 4 bases and J lost 3, with 15 bases in between. This CDR3 is CASSFIGGTDTGELFF. The CDR3 bases are TGTGCCAGCAGTTTTATAGGAGGGACGGACACCGGGGAGCTGTTTTTT.

The chain couples TRBV7-9 to TRBJ2-7, with 7 positions matching TRBD2. Per germline, CDR1 SEHNR and CDR2 FQNEAQ (reference sequence). The length of the CDR3 is 15 residues. Trimming at V came to 5 bases and at J to 5 bases, leaving 12 bases not matched to a gene. This CDR3 is CASSPWGGVMDEQYF. The CDR3 DNA is TGTGCCAGCAGCCCCTGGGGGGGAGTAATGGACGAGCAGTACTTC.

The J gene is TRBJ1-1, the V gene TRBV30, with a tentative D call TRBD1 (5 bases). V lost 6 bases, J lost 0 bases, and 11 bases lay in between. This CDR3 contains 13 residues. Germline CDR1 reads GTSNPN; CDR2 reads SVGIG (reference sequence). The CDR3 DNA reads TGTGCCTGCGGACGGGGGATGAACACTGAAGCTTTCTTT. This translates into CACGRGMNTEAFF.

The V gene is TRBV19, the J gene TRBJ1-4, with D possibly matching TRBD1 (5 bases). Germline V gene sequence: CDR1 LNHDA, CDR2 SQIVND (reference sequence). Trimming removed 6 bases at V and 4 bases at J, with 15 bases between. The CDR3 contains 15 residues. The CDR3 region is CASREPGRGNEKLFF. The CDR3 DNA sequence: TGTGCCAGTAGGGAACCGGGGAGGGGTAATGAAAAACTGTTTTTT.

This chain links TRBV6-5 with TRBJ2-1; D possibly corresponds to TRBD1 (7 bases). Germline V gives CDR1 MNHEY, CDR2 SVGAGI. This CDR3 has 13 residues. Trimming shortened V by 7 bases and J by 4 bases, and 11 bases separated the two germline ends. CDR3 sequence: CASKAGQYNEQFF. The CDR3 DNA sequence: TGTGCCAGCAAGGCGGGACAGTACAATGAGCAGTTCTTC.

This sequence joins TRBV14 and TRBJ2-5; TRBD2 matches 11 bases. This CDR3 region has 16 residues. Looked up from germline, CDR1 is SGHDN and CDR2 is FVKESK. V was clipped by 0 bases and J by 5 bases; unmatched bases: 5. CDR3 in DNA: TGTGCCAGCAGCCAAGATCCGGCTAGCGGGGGGGAGACCCAGTACTTC. Translating it yields CASSQDPASGGETQYF.

Remarks on this clone: Other DNA sequences in the same sample also yield this CDR3. The chain joins TRBV30 to TRBJ1-1, with unresolved D. The germline V and J ends were trimmed by 2 bases and 1 base, with 5 bases remaining between them. The germline gives CDR1 GTSNPN, CDR2 SVGIG (reference sequence). There are 12 residues in the CDR3. CDR3 DNA: TGTGCCTGGAGTAGAGAGAACACTGAAGCTTTCTTT. Translated, it gives CAWSRENTEAFF.

DNA of the CDR3: TGCGCCAGCAGCCAAGATTGGGGCGGCCGGCCTTTTGGCTACACCTTC. It encodes CASSQDWGGRPFGYTF. The chain carries TRBV4-1 and TRBJ1-2; possibly TRBD1 for D (5 bases). This CDR3 has 16 amino acids. Germline CDR1 and CDR2: MGHRA and YSYEKL. V was cut by 0 bases and J by 7 bases, with 18 bases left in between.

This chain uses TRBV12-2 with TRBJ1-6; the table calls TRBD1, which could not be checked here. TRBV12-2 is a known pseudogene. CDR3 length: 16 amino acids. The DNA of the CDR3 is TGTGCAAGTCGCTCCCCTAAGGACAGGGCAAATTCACCCCTCCACTTT. Its translation: CASRSPKDRANSPLHF.

This chain uses TRBV5-5 with TRBJ2-1; TRBD2 agrees at 12 bases. Trimming took 4 bases from V and 5 from J; bases not matched to a gene: 7. Germline loops: CDR1 SGHKS, CDR2 YYEKEE (reference sequence). This CDR3 spans 16 amino acids. CDR3 loop: CASSPWTSGVNNEQFF. CDR3 coding DNA: TGTGCCAGCAGCCCTTGGACTAGCGGGGTTAACAATGAGCAGTTCTTC.

The J gene is TRBJ1-5, the V gene TRBV6-6; 7 nucleotides agree with TRBD1. The CDR3 consists of 14 residues. The germline gives CDR1 MNHNY, CDR2 SVGAGI (reference sequence). V lost 5 bases, J lost 6 bases, and 7 bases stayed unmatched. The CDR3 reads CASSRTTGSQPQHF. Here the CDR3 DNA reads TGTGCCAGCAGTCGAACGACAGGGAGTCAGCCCCAGCATTTT.

V gene TRBV9 combines with J gene TRBJ2-5; 9 positions agree with TRBD1. J was trimmed by 2 bases and V by 4 bases; bases with no gene match: 15. The CDR3 has 18 amino acids. Per the germline V gene, CDR1 is SGDLS and CDR2 is YYNGEE. Here the CDR3 reads CASSPFSGTGLIQETQYF. The DNA of the CDR3 is TGTGCCAGCAGCCCATTCTCAGGGACAGGGCTGATACAAGAGACCCAGTACTTC.

The rearrangement joins TRBV11-2 to TRBJ2-3; a weak D match, TRBD2 (6 bases). This CDR3 is 13 amino acids long. The germline V gene encodes CDR1 SGHAT and CDR2 FQNNGV. The V end lost 6 bases, the J end lost 14 bases, and 21 bases lay between the germline ends. DNA of the CDR3: TGTGCCAGCAGTCTTGGAGGGAGCGCCCATGGGTATTTT. It is translated as CASSLGGSAHGYF.

This clone was seen a few times. The chain recombines TRBV3-1 (or the pseudogene TRBV3-2) with TRBJ2-1, with 7 nucleotides matching TRBD2. CDR3 length: 16 residues. The V gene end was trimmed by 0 bases and the J gene end by 3 bases; junction bases not matched to a gene: 5. CDR1 is LGHDT and CDR2 is YNNKEL in the germline V gene (reference sequence). DNA for the CDR3: TGTGCCAGCAGCCAAGATTGGGGGGAGGGCTACAATGAGCAGTTCTTC. It encodes CASSQDWGEGYNEQFF.

The V call is TRBV10-3, the J call TRBJ1-1; D remains ambiguous. The germline gives CDR1 ENHRY, CDR2 SYGVKD. The CDR3 length is 13 residues. In DNA, the CDR3 is TGTGCTTCGGCACCCCAACGGGACACTGAAGCTTTCTTT. Its protein product is CASAPQRDTEAFF.